A few counts support the clone carrying this T cell receptor beta chain. Authors' processing steps: Scientists estimated how many nucleated cells there were by amplifying reference gene primers. Assay used: immunoSEQ multiplex PCR; TCRdb lists only in-frame clones, some missing. V and J calls and clone size follow that table, whereas D and trimming were derived from the DNA. The sample has under 170,000 clones, around four fifths seen once. The CDR3 has 15 residues. Germline V gene lookup returns CDR1 MNHEY and CDR2 SVGAGI. V lost 2 bases and J lost 4, with 14 bases in between. This entry belongs to a study of blood T cell repertoires in COVID-19. Whole-study context: Material from acute and convalescent COVID-19 was sourced from the United States, Italy and Spain. T cells, B-cell-depleted T cells, or PBMCs provided the cDNA or gDNA that served as material.

Sequences were obtained from peripheral blood. The receptor's source is a man between 65 and 85 years old with acute or convalescent COVID-19. V gene TRBV6-5 combines with J gene TRBJ1-2; D gene ambiguous. The CDR3: CASSYDGSGSYGYTF. The CDR3 DNA reads as TGTGCCAGCAGTTACGACGGTTCCGGGTCCTATGGCTACACCTTC.